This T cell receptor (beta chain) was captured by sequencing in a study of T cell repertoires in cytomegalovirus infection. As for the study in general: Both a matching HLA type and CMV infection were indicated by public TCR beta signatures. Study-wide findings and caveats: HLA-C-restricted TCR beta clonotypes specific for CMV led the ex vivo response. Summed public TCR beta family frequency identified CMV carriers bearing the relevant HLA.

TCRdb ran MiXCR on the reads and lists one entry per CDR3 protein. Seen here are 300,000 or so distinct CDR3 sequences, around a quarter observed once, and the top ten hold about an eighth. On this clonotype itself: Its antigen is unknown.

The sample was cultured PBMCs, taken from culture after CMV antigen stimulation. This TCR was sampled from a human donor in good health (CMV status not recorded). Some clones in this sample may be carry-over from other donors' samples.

This CDR3 reads CASSPSPSGSADTQYF. The DNA of the CDR3 is TGTGCCAGCTCACCCTCTCCTAGCGGATCTGCAGATACGCAGTATTTT. The chain is built from TRBV18 and TRBJ2-3; the match to TRBD2 covers 7 bases. V trimming: 3 bases; J trimming: 4 bases; junction bases outside the gene matches: 10. Germline V gives CDR1 KGHSH, CDR2 LQKENI. The CDR3 loop spans 16 amino acids.